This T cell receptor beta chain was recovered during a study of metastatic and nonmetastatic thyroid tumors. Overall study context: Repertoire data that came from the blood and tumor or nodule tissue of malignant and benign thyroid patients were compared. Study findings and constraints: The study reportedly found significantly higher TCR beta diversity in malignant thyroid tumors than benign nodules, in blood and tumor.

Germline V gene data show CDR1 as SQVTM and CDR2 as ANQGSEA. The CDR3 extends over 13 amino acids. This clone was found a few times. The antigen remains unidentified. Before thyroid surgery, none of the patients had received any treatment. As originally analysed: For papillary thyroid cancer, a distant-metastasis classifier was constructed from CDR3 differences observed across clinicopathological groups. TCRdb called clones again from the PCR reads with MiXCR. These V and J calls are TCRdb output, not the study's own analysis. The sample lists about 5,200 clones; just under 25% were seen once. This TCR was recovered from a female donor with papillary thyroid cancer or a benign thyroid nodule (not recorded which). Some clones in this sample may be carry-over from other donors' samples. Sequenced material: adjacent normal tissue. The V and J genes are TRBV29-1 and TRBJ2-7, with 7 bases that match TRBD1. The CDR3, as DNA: TGCGGTGGTCATGGGGACATCAGGGGGGAGCAGTACTTC. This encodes CGGHGDIRGEQYF.